Reported below is one T cell receptor (beta chain). Its target is not known. The PCR made use of 60 Vbeta and 13 Jbeta primers. Clones were sequenced by immunoSEQ multiplex PCR, and TCRdb holds only the in-frame ones, with some missing. The sample consists of 120,000 to 150,000 clones, roughly 75% of them appearing once. These data come from a study of cytomegalovirus exposure and HLA in healthy donors. As for the study in general: In terms of ancestry, the Caucasian-associated cluster contained around 79% of the roughly 400 genotyped donors. General study points: Association of some 18,000 TCR beta sequences with HLA alleles was found at 0.05 false discovery rate in a later analysis. Some segments of the V type, notably TRBV6-2 and TRBV6-3, were excluded as indistinguishable. Most subjects had HLA-A and HLA-B alleles reportedly predicted accurately by TCR beta sequences.

The V end was cut by 0 bases, the J end by 3 bases, with 13 bases between. This CDR3 comprises 15 residues. Germline V lookup: CDR1 SGHRS, CDR2 YFSETQ. The sequenced material came from PBMCs. The receptor's source is a man aged 35 to 55 in good health and CMV-seronegative. V and J are TRBV5-1 and TRBJ2-7; no firm D call. The CDR3 DNA is TGCGCCAGCAGCTTGGAATGGCCTTCGGGCTACGAGCAGTACTTC. Protein: CASSLEWPSGYEQYF.